This T cell receptor beta chain came from a study of T cell responses to AZD1222 COVID-19 vaccine (dated by TCRdb to the early 2020s). Regarding the research as a whole: AZD1222 recipients with second doses at about 4 weeks or about 12 weeks were pooled, because spike-specific TCR depth and breadth did not differ between schedules. Trial participants were enrolled into age subgroups of 18-55, 56-69 and 70-plus years, which contained approximately 150, 30 and 60 TCR-sequenced participants, respectively. TCR sequencing covered fewer than 250 trial participants: approximately 200 given two doses of AZD1222 and 26 given two doses of MenACWY control vaccine. The paper as a whole reports these results and caveats: The vaccine-associated CD4 TCRs covered the entire spike protein, and the dominant responses fell in regions 160-218 and 743-854. After two AZD1222 doses, spike-specific TCR breadth and depth were significantly higher than at day 0 and than in MenACWY recipients. Participants were mostly white British, with more females than males. The authors suggested clonal diversity may have been underestimated. In the small 56-69-year group, the increase in depth fell short of significance, most likely because of low power. Because no day 14 peak-response samples were available, the repertoires could be characterized only after the peak T cell response. Only five to seven AZD1222 recipients were SARS-CoV-2 seropositive at baseline, limiting conclusions about previously exposed vaccinees. Reportedly, almost half of the unique spike-specific TCRs recognized epitopes lying outside the regions that are mutated in the B.1.351 and B.1.1.7 variants.

The CDR3 regions of human TCRbeta chains were analyzed by immunosequencing. The authors' pipeline ran thus. Repertoire TCRs were matched against a reference library of SARS-CoV-2-specific TCRs generated with the MIRA antigen-specificity platform. Breadth meant the fraction of unique TCRs that were SARS-CoV-2-associated, whereas depth meant the fraction of total T cells that were SARS-CoV-2-associated. Using the MIRA data, each spike-specific TCR was assigned both to the spike region to which the TCR was reactive and to a CD4 or CD8 class. Log10-transformed breadth and depth values were compared by one-way ANOVA with Sidak's multiple comparisons tests. TCRdb's version of the immuneACCESS table is confined to in-frame rearrangements and falls short of the full clone set. An unresolved V gene accounts for under half of the shortfall where checked; the remainder is of unknown origin. The V and J calls and the clone size are those of that table, but D and trimming were determined from the DNA. The sample profile shows tens of thousands of clones; roughly nine tenths of them were found once. In total, the top ten clones hold over 40% of the sample.

V is cut back by 4 bases and J by 7 bases, with 4 bases in the junction unmatched. Its CDR3 holds 13 amino acids, cysteine through phenylalanine. The DNA shown is the 39-base CDR3, in frame from base 1. The time point label, read with the paper, signifies: baseline before first vaccination. The vaccinee samples were drawn from two UK trials, COV001 and COV002, one of which was a single-blind randomized controlled phase 2/3 trial testing AZD1222 (ChAdOx1 nCoV-19) in healthy adults. For TCRbeta chain sequencing, PBMC samples were collected from trial participants at day 0 and at day 28 after the second dose. The count of this clone is one. Its antigen remains undetermined. Per-nucleotide qualities are absent, and no much larger clonotype sits a single base away.

This specimen was peripheral blood, taken on day 0 of AZD1222 vaccination. The rearranged segments are TRBV12-3 or TRBV12-4 and TRBJ1-2; 9 middle bases align to TRBD1. This TCR was sampled from an adult in good health. CDR3 sequence: CASSSTGGRGYTF. The DNA reads as follows: TGTGCCAGCAGTTCCACAGGGGGCCGTGGCTACACCTTC.